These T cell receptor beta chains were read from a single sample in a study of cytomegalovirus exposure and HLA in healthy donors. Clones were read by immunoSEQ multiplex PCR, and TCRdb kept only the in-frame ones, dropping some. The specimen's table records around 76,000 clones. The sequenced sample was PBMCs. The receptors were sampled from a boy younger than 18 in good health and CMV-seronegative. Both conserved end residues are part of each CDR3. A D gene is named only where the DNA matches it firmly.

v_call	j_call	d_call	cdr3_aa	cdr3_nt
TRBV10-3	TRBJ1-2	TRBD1	CAISPGQGAQGYTF	TGTGCCATCAGCCCGGGACAGGGGGCTCAAGGCTACACCTTC
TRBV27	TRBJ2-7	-	CASSPTYRDFSYEQYF	TGTGCCAGCAGCCCCACATACCGGGACTTCTCCTACGAGCAGTACTTC
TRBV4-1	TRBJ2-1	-	CASSQELRDEQFF	TGCGCCAGCAGCCAAGAGTTGCGCGATGAGCAGTTCTTC
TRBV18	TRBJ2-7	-	CASSLSDTAYEQYF	TGTGCCAGCTCACTATCCGACACCGCCTACGAGCAGTACTTC
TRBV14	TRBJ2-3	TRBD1	CASSPDRGWGTQYF	TGTGCCAGCAGCCCGGACAGGGGCTGGGGTACGCAGTATTTT
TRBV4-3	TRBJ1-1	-	CASSRQENTEAFF	TGCGCCAGCAGCCGACAGGAGAACACTGAAGCTTTCTTT
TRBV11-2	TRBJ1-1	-	CASSSRGEDTEAFF	TGTGCCAGCAGCTCCCGCGGGGAGGACACTGAAGCTTTCTTT
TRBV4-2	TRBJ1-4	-	CASSQDVGQGTAILNEKLFF	TGTGCCAGCAGCCAAGATGTAGGGCAGGGGACCGCAATTCTTAATGAAAAACTGTTTTTT
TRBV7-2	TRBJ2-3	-	CASRFGGGRGDTQYF	TGTGCCAGCAGGTTCGGCGGGGGCCGGGGAGATACGCAGTATTTT
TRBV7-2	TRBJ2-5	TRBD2	CASSLMTSGRGETQYF	TGTGCCAGCAGCTTAATGACTAGCGGGAGGGGAGAGACCCAGTACTTC
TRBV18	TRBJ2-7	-	CASSTGAYEQYF	TGTGCCAGCTCAACGGGGGCCTACGAGCAGTACTTC
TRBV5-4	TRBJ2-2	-	CASSATANTGELFF	TGTGCCAGCAGCGCTACAGCGAACACCGGGGAGCTGTTTTTT
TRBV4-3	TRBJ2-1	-	CASSQEWGARGWNEQFF	TGCGCCAGCAGCCAAGAATGGGGCGCGCGAGGCTGGAATGAGCAGTTCTTC
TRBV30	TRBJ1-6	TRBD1	CAWSIRDRHSPLHF	TGTGCCTGGAGTATCCGGGACAGACATTCACCCCTCCACTTT
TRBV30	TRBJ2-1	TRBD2	CAWTGGADEQFF	TGTGCCTGGACGGGGGGGGCGGATGAGCAGTTCTTC
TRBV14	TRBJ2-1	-	CASSQESTSFYEQFF	TGTGCCAGCAGCCAAGAAAGCACTAGTTTTTATGAGCAGTTCTTC
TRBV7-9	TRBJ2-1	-	CASSPRTDNEQFF	TGTGCCAGCAGCCCCCGGACTGACAATGAGCAGTTCTTC
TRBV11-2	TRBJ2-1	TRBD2	CASSPAGVSSYNEQFF	TGTGCCAGCAGCCCCGCGGGGGTGAGCTCCTACAATGAGCAGTTCTTC
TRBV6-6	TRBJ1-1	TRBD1	CASSSGGLEAFF	TGTGCCAGCAGTTCAGGGGGCTTGGAAGCTTTCTTT
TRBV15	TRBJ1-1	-	CATSRDFRQEAFF	TGTGCCACCAGCAGAGATTTCCGCCAGGAAGCTTTCTTT
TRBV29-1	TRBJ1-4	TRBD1	CSVDATGAEKLFF	TGCAGCGTTGACGCGACAGGGGCTGAAAAACTGTTTTTT